The sequence of this T cell receptor (beta chain) was determined in a study of Ad26.COV2.S vaccination and SARS-CoV-2 variants. Study-wide results and limits: It was reported that spike-specific CD8+ and CD4+ T cell responses were substantially broad after vaccination.

Described treatment: around 19 received Ad26.COV2.S at low or high dose, single or two shots; about 5 received placebo; per-sample allocation not given. Samples came from day 63 after the first vaccine or placebo injection. TCRdb's table, derived via immunoSEQ multiplex PCR, lists solely in-frame clones and lacks some. The sample has some 390,000 clones; about nine tenths are singletons. Of note for this clone: Its specificity is unknown.

The V end was cut by 4 bases, the J end by 5 bases, with 9 bases between. The CDR3 spans 12 residues. CDR1 and CDR2 from the germline V gene are SQVTM and ANQGSEA. This TCR was sampled from a person between 18 and 65 years old who received the Ad26.COV2.S COVID-19 vaccine or a placebo. The genes are TRBV29-1 and TRBJ2-1, with D possibly matching TRBD2 (5 bases). The sample was peripheral blood, taken in a trial of Ad26.COV2.S vaccine versus placebo. The CDR3 sequence: CSVVSGNNEQFF. The CDR3 nucleotides are TGCAGCGTTGTGTCGGGGAACAATGAGCAGTTCTTC.